This T cell receptor beta chain emerged from a study of regulatory T cells in long-lasting Graves disease. The sample's time point: newly diagnosed GD, antithyroid drugs for less than 3 months. After RNA was extracted from PBMCs, the TCR library was made from it. In each case, Graves' disease was diagnosed per American Thyroid Association guidelines. Study conclusions and caveats: It was in persistent disease that TRBV28, TRBJ1-2 and TRBJ2-5 were favored.

This clonotype was seen at least ten times. Antigen unknown. CDR3-region Arm-PCR and iRepertoire HTBI primers produced the TCR beta libraries. TCRdb re-analysed the multiplex PCR reads in MiXCR, keeping a single row per CDR3 protein. The table lists some 250,000 distinct CDR3 sequences, around 19% of them singletons, with approximately 15% in the top ten. Trimming cost V 4 bases and J 0 bases, with 8 bases left between them. This CDR3 is 14 amino acids long. Germline CDR1 is SGHRS and CDR2 is YFSETQ. These sequences were also reported in another study, on T cells in Graves' hyperthyroidism and ophthalmopathy. This second study notes: Patients were excluded because of uncontrolled infection, other autoimmune disease, pregnancy or lactation.

This chain links TRBV5-1 with TRBJ1-5; D is unclear. The input for sequencing was peripheral blood mononuclear cells (PBMCs), taken at new diagnosis, from a patient treated with antithyroid drugs. This receptor was obtained from a woman in her twenties or thirties with Graves disease. CDR3 sequence reads: CASSPLGSNQPQHF. CDR3 coding DNA: TGCGCCAGCAGCCCGTTAGGTAGCAATCAGCCCCAGCATTTT.